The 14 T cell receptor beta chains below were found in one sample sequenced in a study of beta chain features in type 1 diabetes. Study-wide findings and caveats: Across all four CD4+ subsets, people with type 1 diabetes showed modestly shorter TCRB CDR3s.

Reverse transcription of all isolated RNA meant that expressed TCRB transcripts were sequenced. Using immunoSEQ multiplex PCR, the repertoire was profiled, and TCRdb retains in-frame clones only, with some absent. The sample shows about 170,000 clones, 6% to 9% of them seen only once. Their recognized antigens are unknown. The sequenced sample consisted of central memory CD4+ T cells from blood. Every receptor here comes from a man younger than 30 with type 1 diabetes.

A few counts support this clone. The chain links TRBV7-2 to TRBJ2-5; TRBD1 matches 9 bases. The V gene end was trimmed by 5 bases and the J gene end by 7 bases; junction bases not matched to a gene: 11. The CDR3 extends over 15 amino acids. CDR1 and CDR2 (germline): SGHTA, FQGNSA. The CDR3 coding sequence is TGTGCCAGCAGCCTGACAACAGGGGGCAGCGGGACCCAGTACTTC. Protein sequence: CASSLTTGGSGTQYF. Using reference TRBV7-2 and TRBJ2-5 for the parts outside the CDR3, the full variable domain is GAGVSQSPSNKVTEKGKDVELRCDPISGHTALYWYRQSLGQGLEFLIYFQGNSAPDKSGLPSDRFSAERTGGSVSTLTIQRTQQEDSAVYLCASSLTTGGSGTQYFGPGTRLLVL.

The DNA for the CDR3 is TGTGCCAGCAGCCGGTTCCTAGCAAGGAAGACTAGCACAGATACGCAGTATTTT. It codes for CASSRFLARKTSTDTQYF. This sequence joins TRBV7-2 and TRBJ2-3; D perhaps matches TRBD2 (5 bases). The germline V gene has CDR1 SGHTA and CDR2 FQGNSA. The CDR3 length is 18 residues. The V gene lost 5 bases and the J gene lost 0 bases, with 21 bases spanning the gap.

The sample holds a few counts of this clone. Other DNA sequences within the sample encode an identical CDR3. CDR3 sequence: CASSPTGGSNQPQHF. CDR3 DNA: TGTGCCAGCTCACCTACCGGGGGTAGCAATCAGCCCCAGCATTTT. The chain joins TRBV18 to TRBJ1-5, with D perhaps matching TRBD1 (5 bases). CDR1 KGHSH and CDR2 LQKENI come from the germline V gene. The V and J ends lost 3 bases and 0 bases respectively, with 9 bases between them. The CDR3 spans 15 residues.

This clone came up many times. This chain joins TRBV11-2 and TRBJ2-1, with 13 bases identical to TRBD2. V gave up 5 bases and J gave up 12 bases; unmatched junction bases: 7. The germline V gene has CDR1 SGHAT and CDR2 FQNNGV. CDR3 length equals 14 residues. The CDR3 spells CASSPGLAGVLQFF. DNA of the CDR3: TGTGCCAGCAGCCCCGGACTAGCGGGAGTGTTGCAGTTCTTC.

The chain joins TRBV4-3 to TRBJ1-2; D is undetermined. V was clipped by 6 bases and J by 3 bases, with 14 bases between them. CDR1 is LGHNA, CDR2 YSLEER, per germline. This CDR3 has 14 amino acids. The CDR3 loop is CASRLREADYGYTF. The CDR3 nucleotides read TGCGCCAGCAGGCTACGGGAAGCCGACTATGGCTACACCTTC.

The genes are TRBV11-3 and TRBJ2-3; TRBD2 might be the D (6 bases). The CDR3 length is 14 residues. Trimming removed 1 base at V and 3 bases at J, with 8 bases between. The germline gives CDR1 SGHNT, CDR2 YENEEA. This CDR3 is CASSLAGVTDTQYF. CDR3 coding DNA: TGTGCCAGCAGCTTAGCGGGAGTTACAGATACGCAGTATTTT.

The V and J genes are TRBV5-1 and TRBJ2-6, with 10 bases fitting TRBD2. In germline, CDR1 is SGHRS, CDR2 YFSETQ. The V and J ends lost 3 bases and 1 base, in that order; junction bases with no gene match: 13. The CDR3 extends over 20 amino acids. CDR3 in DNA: TGCGCCAGCAGCTCGAAACCGGCGGCTAGCGGGAGATCTGGGGCCAACGTCCTGACTTTC. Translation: CASSSKPAASGRSGANVLTF.

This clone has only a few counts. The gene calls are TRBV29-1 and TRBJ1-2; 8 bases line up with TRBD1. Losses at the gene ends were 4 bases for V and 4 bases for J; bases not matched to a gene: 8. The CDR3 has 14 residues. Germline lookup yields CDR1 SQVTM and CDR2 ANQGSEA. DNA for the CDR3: TGCAGCGTTGTTGGACAGGGTAGTAGCTATGGCTACACCTTC. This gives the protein CSVVGQGSSYGYTF. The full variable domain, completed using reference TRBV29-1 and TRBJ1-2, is SAVISQKPSRDICQRGTSLTIQCQVDSQVTMMFWYRQQPGQSLTLIATANQGSEATYESGFVIDKFPISRPNLTFSTLTVSNMSPEDSSIYLCSVVGQGSSYGYTFGSGTRLTVV.

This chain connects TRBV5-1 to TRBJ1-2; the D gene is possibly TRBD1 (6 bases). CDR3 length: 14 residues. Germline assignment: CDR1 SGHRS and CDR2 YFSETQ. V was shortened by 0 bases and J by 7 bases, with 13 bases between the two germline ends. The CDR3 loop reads CASSLERGGGGYTF. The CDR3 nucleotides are TGCGCCAGCAGCTTGGAACGGGGGGGCGGTGGCTACACCTTC.

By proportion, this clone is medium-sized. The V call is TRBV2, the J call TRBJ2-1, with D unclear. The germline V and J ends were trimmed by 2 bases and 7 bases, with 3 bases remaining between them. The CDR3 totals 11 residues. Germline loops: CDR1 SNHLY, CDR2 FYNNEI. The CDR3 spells CASSELNEQFF. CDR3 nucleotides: TGTGCCAGCAGTGAACTGAATGAGCAGTTCTTC. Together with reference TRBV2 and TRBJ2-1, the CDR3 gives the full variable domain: EPEVTQTPSHQVTQMGQEVILRCVPISNHLYFYWYRQILGQKVEFLVSFYNNEISEKSEIFDDQFSVERPDGSNFTLKIRSTKLEDSAMYFCASSELNEQFFGPGTRLTVL.

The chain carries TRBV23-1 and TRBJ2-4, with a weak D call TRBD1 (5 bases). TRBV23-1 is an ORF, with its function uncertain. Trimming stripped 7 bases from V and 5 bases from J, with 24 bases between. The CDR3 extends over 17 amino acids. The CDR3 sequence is CASTLTDTYSHENIQYF. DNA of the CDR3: TGCGCCAGCACACTAACGGACACCTACAGCCATGAAAACATTCAGTACTTC.

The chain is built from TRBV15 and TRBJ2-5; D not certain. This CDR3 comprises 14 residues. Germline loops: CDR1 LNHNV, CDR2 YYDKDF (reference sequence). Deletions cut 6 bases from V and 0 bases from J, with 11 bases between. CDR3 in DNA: TGTGCCACCAGAGAGGATCAGTACCAAGAGACCCAGTACTTC. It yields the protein CATREDQYQETQYF.

DNA for the CDR3: TGTGCCAGCAGCTCTCAAGCGGACCCCCCCACAGATACGCAGTATTTT. Amino acids: CASSSQADPPTDTQYF. V and J are TRBV9 and TRBJ2-3; possible D gene TRBD2, 5 bases. The CDR3 is 16 amino acids. Per the germline V gene, CDR1 is SGDLS and CDR2 is YYNGEE. V gave up 4 bases and J gave up 2 bases, with 17 bases separating them.

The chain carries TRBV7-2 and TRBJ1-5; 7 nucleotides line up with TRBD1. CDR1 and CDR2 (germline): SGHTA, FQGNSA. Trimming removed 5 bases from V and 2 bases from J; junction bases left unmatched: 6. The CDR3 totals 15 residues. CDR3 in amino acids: CASSVTGTGNQPQHF. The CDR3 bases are TGTGCCAGCAGCGTAACCGGGACAGGCAATCAGCCCCAGCATTTT.